The 25 T cell receptor beta chains in this list originate from one sample, sequenced in a study of breast tumors, draining lymph nodes, adjacent tissues. TCRdb passed the multiplex PCR reads through MiXCR, listing each CDR3 protein once. In the table there are about 150,000 distinct CDR3 sequences, 20% to 25% of which are singletons. Axillary draining lymph nodes of breast cancer patients supplied the node samples. The specimen sequenced was axillary lymph node tissue. Receptor source: a female donor with breast cancer. Some clones in this sample may be carry-over from other donors' samples.

CDR3 sequence: CASSKQGLAGASSYNEQFF. CDR3 DNA: TGTGCCAGCAGCAAACAGGGACTAGCGGGAGCCTCCTCCTACAATGAGCAGTTCTTC. This rearrangement joins TRBV12-3 or TRBV12-4 to TRBJ2-1; TRBD2 matches 14 bases. CDR3 length equals 19 residues. Trimming removed 6 bases from V and 0 bases from J; junction bases left unmatched: 10.

This clonotype appeared many times. This chain joins TRBV20-1 and TRBJ2-2; TRBD2 matches at 10 bases. From germline, CDR1 is DFQATT and CDR2 SNEGSKA (reference sequence). This CDR3 has 15 amino acids. The CDR3 region has the DNA TGCACGCGTTTTAGCGGGAGGTTGGGCACCGGGGAGCTGTTTTTT. It yields the protein CTRFSGRLGTGELFF.

The rearrangement links TRBV6-6 to TRBJ1-5; unclear D gene. This CDR3 has 15 residues. V was clipped by 7 bases and J by 1 base, with 14 bases between them. CDR1 and CDR2 (germline): MNHNY, SVGAGI (reference sequence). The CDR3 protein is CASNIPAVSNQPQHF. DNA of the CDR3: TGTGCCAGCAATATCCCGGCCGTCAGCAATCAGCCCCAGCATTTT.

This clonotype has only a few counts. The J gene is TRBJ2-3, the V gene TRBV7-2, with a possible D match to TRBD2 (7 bases). Per the germline V gene, CDR1 is SGHTA and CDR2 is FQGNSA. The CDR3 sequence is 14 residues long. V lost 5 bases and J 5 bases, leaving 14 bases between the germline ends. The CDR3 spells CASSPRGAGDTQYF. CDR3 DNA sequence: TGTGCCAGCAGCCCCCGGGGGGCTGGAGATACGCAGTATTTT.

In its sample, this clonotype was seen many times. V usage is TRBV12-3 or TRBV12-4 and J usage is TRBJ2-3, with 10 bases that match TRBD2. Unmatched junction bases numbered 5, after V lost 1 base and J lost 4 bases. The CDR3 totals 16 residues. The CDR3 coding sequence is TGTGCCAGCAGTTTAGATCCAGCGGGAGGGGCAGATACGCAGTATTTT. This sequence encodes CASSLDPAGGADTQYF.

This clonotype was found many times. This rearrangement joins TRBV6-6 to TRBJ1-6; no reliable D call. The CDR3 extends over 14 amino acids. CDR1 is MNHNY and CDR2 is SVGAGI in the germline V gene (reference sequence). Trimming removed 2 bases from V and 7 bases from J, with 9 bases in between. CDR3 nucleotides: TGTGCCAGCAGTTACCGGGCGGCCAATTCACCCCTCCACTTT. It yields the protein CASSYRAANSPLHF.

This sequence joins TRBV27 and TRBJ2-4; 14 bases are a match to TRBD2. This CDR3 is 17 amino acids long. Per germline, CDR1 MNHEY and CDR2 SMNVEV (reference sequence). With V trimmed by 8 bases and J by 0 bases, 6 bases remained unmatched. The CDR3 sequence: CASPFGLAGGAKNIQYF. DNA of the CDR3: TGTGCCAGCCCATTTGGACTAGCGGGAGGAGCCAAAAACATTCAGTACTTC.

This clonotype was observed many times. CDR3 sequence (DNA): TGTGCCAGCTCACCAGACAGAGTTCGGAATTCACCCCTCCACTTT. The encoded protein is CASSPDRVRNSPLHF. The gene calls are TRBV18 and TRBJ1-6, with D perhaps matching TRBD1 (5 bases). Germline values: CDR1 KGHSH, CDR2 LQKENI. The CDR3 has 15 residues. Trimming stripped 2 bases from V and 7 bases from J, with 12 bases between.

This clonotype was seen repeatedly, ten times or more. The rearrangement joins TRBV6-5 to TRBJ2-7; TRBD2 might be the D (6 bases). CDR3 length equals 15 residues. Trimming removed 2 bases from V and 0 bases from J, with 11 bases in between. In germline, CDR1 is MNHEY, CDR2 SVGAGI. Here the CDR3 reads CASSYISGSSYEQYF. CDR3 sequence (DNA): TGTGCCAGCAGTTACATTAGCGGCAGCTCCTACGAGCAGTACTTC.

The chain employs TRBV25-1 and TRBJ2-5; 12 bases match TRBD2. CDR1 is MGHDK and CDR2 is SYGVNS in the germline V gene. There are 17 residues in the CDR3. The V gene end was trimmed by 4 bases and the J gene end by 5 bases; junction bases not matched to a gene: 11. The CDR3 sequence: CASSGPTLAGGQETQYF. CDR3 coding DNA: TGTGCCAGCAGTGGCCCGACACTAGCGGGGGGCCAGGAGACCCAGTACTTC.

Worth noting for this clonotype: A read error may explain this, as a much larger clone is one base away. The chain combines TRBV27 with TRBJ1-6, with 9 bases that match TRBD1. The CDR3 has 15 amino acids. Germline CDR1 and CDR2: MNHEY and SMNVEV (reference sequence). Losses at the gene ends were 5 bases for V and 6 bases for J; bases not matched to a gene: 5. Here the CDR3 DNA reads TGTGCCAGCAGTCCGCAACAGGGGGCTAATTCACCCCTCCACTTT. This sequence encodes CASSPQQGANSPLHF.

With respect to this clonotype: A much more abundant neighbour one base away suggests this may be a read error. This sequence joins TRBV19 and TRBJ2-1, with 8 bases matching TRBD1. The CDR3 runs 14 residues. Germline CDR1 LNHDA, CDR2 SQIVND (reference sequence). The CDR3 reads CASSPRTGTNGQFF. CDR3 sequence (DNA): TGTGCCAGTAGTCCCCGGACAGGGACGAATGGGCAGTTCTTC.

This clonotype was observed at least ten times. The chain couples TRBV10-3 to TRBJ2-7, with D unresolved. The CDR3 runs to 12 residues. Trimming pared 11 bases from V and 0 bases from J, leaving 11 bases between. Germline values: CDR1 ENHRY, CDR2 SYGVKD. The CDR3, as DNA: TGTGCCCACGGGCGGCTCTCCTACGAGCAGTACTTC. This translates into CAHGRLSYEQYF.

The V and J genes are TRBV4-2 and TRBJ2-6, with unresolved D. V was pared by 1 base and J by 1 base, with 8 bases between. Germline CDR1 is LGHNA and CDR2 is YNFKEQ. This CDR3 is built from 16 residues. CDR3 coding DNA: TGTGCCAGCAGCCAAGGATCAGGATCTGGGGCCAACGTCCTGACTTTC. Translated: CASSQGSGSGANVLTF.

Remarks on this clonotype: This clone may be a read error of a much larger clone one base away. The V call is TRBV5-6, the J call TRBJ2-1, with D possibly being TRBD2 (6 bases). V dropped 4 bases and J dropped 11 bases, with 16 bases sitting between them. Germline V gene sequence: CDR1 SGHDT, CDR2 YYEEEE. The CDR3 has 13 amino acids. CDR3 in DNA: TGTGCCAGCAGCCCGGCGGGGAGCCCACAGCAGTTCTTC. This sequence encodes CASSPAGSPQQFF.

Ten or more counts support this clonotype. The chain has TRBV6-5 and TRBJ2-2, with 9 bases matching TRBD1. The CDR3 runs 16 residues. Looked up from germline, CDR1 is MNHEY and CDR2 is SVGAGI. J lost 3 bases, V lost 6 bases, and 8 bases had no gene match. In DNA form, the CDR3 reads TGTGCCAGCAGACCAGGGACAGGGAAGTACACCGGGGAGCTGTTTTTT. It is translated as CASRPGTGKYTGELFF.

The table lists this clonotype with many counts. The J gene is TRBJ2-3, the V gene TRBV20-1; TRBD1 agrees at 7 bases. The trim removed 5 bases at V and 4 bases at J, leaving 3 bases unmatched. CDR3 length: 12 residues. CDR1 is DFQATT, CDR2 SNEGSKA, per germline (reference sequence). CDR3: CSAYRGADTQYF. The CDR3 DNA reads TGCAGTGCTTACAGGGGCGCAGATACGCAGTATTTT.

In the case of this clonotype: This may be a read error: a much more frequent sequence differs by one nucleotide. The chain is built from TRBV24-1 and TRBJ2-1; D could derive from TRBD1 or TRBD2 (5 bases each). In germline, CDR1 is KGHDR, CDR2 SFDVKD. This CDR3 contains 15 residues. The CDR3 loop is CATSGGSDSYNGQFF. The DNA for the CDR3 is TGTGCCACCAGTGGGGGGAGTGACTCCTACAATGGGCAGTTCTTC.

In its sample, this clonotype was seen a few times. The rearrangement links TRBV12-3 or TRBV12-4 to TRBJ1-5, with D perhaps matching TRBD1 (6 bases). Trimming cost V 4 bases and J 0 bases, with 19 bases left between them. There are 18 residues in the CDR3. CDR3 nucleotides: TGTGCCAGCAGTTATAGCTCCGGGACACAGAATAGCAATCAGCCCCAGCATTTT. Translated, it gives CASSYSSGTQNSNQPQHF.

This clonotype was seen repeatedly, ten times or more. This chain connects TRBV6-2 or TRBV6-3 to TRBJ2-5; D unresolved. The V end was cut by 0 bases, the J end by 5 bases, with 16 bases between. CDR1 and CDR2 (germline): MNHEY, SVGEGT. This CDR3 has 16 amino acids. CDR3 sequence (DNA): TGTGCCAGCAGTTACTCTTCGACGGAGCCTACGGAGACCCAGTACTTC. It specifies CASSYSSTEPTETQYF.

As for this clonotype: The CDR3 ends on some other residue instead of the conserved phenylalanine or tryptophan, so this is likely a read error. J is TRBJ2-7 and V is TRBV6-6; 11 bases line up with TRBD2. Germline V gives CDR1 MNHNY, CDR2 SVGAGI (reference sequence). With V trimmed by 2 bases and J by 7 bases, 7 bases remained unmatched. This CDR3 has 15 residues. The CDR3 region is CASSYSTSGGGEQYL. The CDR3 DNA is TGTGCCAGCAGTTACAGTACTAGCGGGGGAGGGGAGCAGTACCTC.

In this sample, this clonotype turned up many times. The chain recombines TRBV10-2 with TRBJ2-2; 10 bases fit TRBD1. CDR1 and CDR2 (germline): WSHSY, SAAADI. V was clipped by 7 bases and J by 5 bases; unmatched bases: 4. The CDR3 loop spans 14 amino acids. This chain's CDR3 is CASIDRGRTGELFF. The CDR3 DNA is TGCGCCAGCATAGACAGGGGGCGGACCGGGGAGCTGTTTTTT.

In the case of this clonotype: With a much larger clone just one base away, this may be a read error. This rearrangement joins TRBV5-1 to TRBJ1-3; TRBD1 might be the D (5 bases). Germline V gives CDR1 SGHRS, CDR2 YFSETQ. V was pared by 8 bases and J by 2 bases, with 11 bases between. The CDR3 is 13 residues long. This chain's CDR3 is CASAGIAGNTIYF. CDR3 DNA: TGCGCCAGTGCAGGGATTGCTGGAAACACCATATATTTT.

This clonotype has at least ten counts. The V and J genes are TRBV24-1 and TRBJ2-3, with 9 bases aligning to TRBD2. The ends lost 3 bases at V and 2 bases at J; junction bases unmatched: 5. The CDR3 runs to 16 residues. CDR1 and CDR2 from the germline V gene are KGHDR and SFDVKD. The CDR3 sequence: CATSDGLAGTTDTQYF. In nucleotides, the CDR3 is TGTGCCACCAGTGATGGTCTAGCGGGGACCACAGATACGCAGTATTTT.

This clonotype came up a few times. The CDR3 DNA reads TGCAGTGCTACCCCCCCTAGCGGAAATTCCTACGAGCAGTACTTC. Its protein product is CSATPPSGNSYEQYF. The rearrangement joins TRBV20-1 to TRBJ2-7; 7 bases fit TRBD2. With V trimmed by 4 bases and J by 1 base, 10 bases remained unmatched. The CDR3 length is 15 residues. Germline V gives CDR1 DFQATT, CDR2 SNEGSKA (reference sequence).